This note documents a single TCR beta chain sequence. The data were produced by immunoSEQ multiplex PCR, yet TCRdb's version contains in-frame clones alone and is incomplete. This sample has 70,000 to 95,000 clones; around 87% occur once, and the top ten carry more than 15%. Germline V gene data show CDR1 as MNHEY and CDR2 as SVGAGI. J was trimmed by 4 bases and V by 1 base; bases with no gene match: 0. The CDR3 is made up of 14 amino acids. This sample was included in a study of control samples from healthy donors and cancer patients. The J gene is TRBJ1-1, the V gene TRBV6-5, with 10 bases that match TRBD1. The sequence came from a middle-aged man in good health. Material for sequencing was blood. This CDR3 reads CASSYWDRGTEAFF. CDR3 sequence (DNA): TGTGCCAGCAGTTACTGGGACAGGGGCACTGAAGCTTTCTTT.